This TCR beta chain was captured in a study of cytomegalovirus exposure and HLA in healthy donors. Vbeta (60) and Jbeta (13) primers were used in the PCR. Repertoires were generated with immunoSEQ multiplex PCR, while TCRdb's copy carries only in-frame clones and drops some. The table has fewer than 200,000 clones, roughly 71% seen once. V gave up 2 bases and J gave up 1 base, with 21 bases separating them. The CDR3 has 19 residues. Germline V CDR1 and CDR2: SGHNT, YYREEE (reference sequence). The receptor's source is a girl aged 10 to 17 in good health and CMV-seronegative. The chain links TRBV5-4 to TRBJ2-2; D is unresolved. Sequencing was carried out using PBMCs. CDR3 nucleotides: TGTGCCAGCAGCTTTGAGCTTGCGGTTTTTCAACTGAACACCGGGGAGCTGTTTTTT. Its translation: CASSFELAVFQLNTGELFF. Full variable domain (missing parts from reference TRBV5-4 and TRBJ2-2): ETGVTQSPTHLIKTRGQQVTLRCSSQSGHNTVSWYQQALGQGPQFIFQYYREEENGRGNFPPRFSGLQFPNYSSELNVNALELDDSALYLCASSFELAVFQLNTGELFFGEGSRLTVL.